The rows below give T cell receptor beta chains drawn from one sample of a study of OX40 agonist ivuxolimab in advanced cancers. TCRdb's copy holds only in-frame clones and misses some; the assay was immunoSEQ multiplex PCR. The sample has 60,000 to 75,000 clones, about four fifths seen once; the top ten hold 1.1%. The source was CD4+ or CD8+ T cells sorted from blood, collected in a trial of the OX40 agonist ivuxolimab. These receptor sequences come from an adult with an advanced solid tumor such as melanoma, head and neck, liver or kidney cancer. Each CDR3 is given without its conserved first and last residue. A D gene is named only where the DNA matches it firmly.

NA TRBJ2-1 TRBV29-1 SVVPGPSTYNEQF
TRBD1 TRBJ1-1 TRBV27 ASSHRQGQNTEAF
TRBD1 TRBJ1-3 TRBV7-2 ASSPGTGSVRGNTIY
NA TRBJ1-4 TRBV5-1 ASSFWDRNEKLF
NA TRBJ2-7 TRBV14 ASSLYLGTEDYEQY
NA TRBJ2-7 TRBV7-2 ASSHHGGPYEQY
TRBD1 TRBJ2-7 TRBV2 ASSFSRTGKNEQY
NA TRBJ2-7 TRBV19 ASSIVGFYEQY
NA TRBJ2-7 TRBV11-3 ASSGENSYEQY
NA TRBJ2-5 TRBV18 ASSAQETQY
NA TRBJ2-5 TRBV29-1 SVASQGQGETQY
NA TRBJ1-1 TRBV29-1 SVQARPDTEAF
TRBD1 TRBJ2-4 TRBV5-8 ASSLTGGNIQY
NA TRBJ1-1 TRBV30 AWVLIRNTEAF
TRBD2 TRBJ2-2 TRBV18 ASSPIDGTMNTGELF
NA TRBJ2-3 TRBV5-1 ASSLDGAGYTDTQY
NA TRBJ1-5 TRBV28 ASSSHVGPGQPQH
NA TRBJ2-3 TRBV19 ASSIPRMAGRGTQY
NA TRBJ2-4 TRBV10-1 ASSPRTGNNIQY
NA TRBJ2-5 TRBV5-1 ASSLDARAYQETQY
NA TRBJ2-5 TRBV5-1 ASTKGLARETQY
TRBD2 TRBJ2-1 TRBV27 ASSASAGGHNEQF
NA TRBJ2-6 TRBV7-2 ARKRGSGANVLT
TRBD2 TRBJ2-7 TRBV2 ASSVGAGVYEQY
NA TRBJ2-1 TRBV6-1 ASRVMAGNYNEQF
NA TRBJ2-2 TRBV6-1 ASSGGFNTGELF
TRBD2 TRBJ2-7 TRBV28 ASRSSGGGSYEQY
NA TRBJ2-7 TRBV27 ASSLVGHRDYYEQY
NA TRBJ2-1 TRBV21-1 ASSKVGESFHEQF
TRBD1 TRBJ2-5 TRBV7-7 ASSAGQGRGETQY
NA TRBJ1-6 TRBV7-9 ASSLGTPGSSSPLH
TRBD2 TRBJ2-1 TRBV28 ASRTSLNNEQF
NA TRBJ2-2 TRBV7-2 ASSFSPPVVRTGELF
NA TRBJ1-2 TRBV19 ASSIYITANYGYT
NA TRBJ1-1 TRBV23-1 ASSLPGGNTEAF
TRBD1 TRBJ2-7 TRBV18 ASSPAGTGDSYEQY
NA TRBJ1-3 TRBV5-6 ASSLVRNEAGNTIY
NA TRBJ2-3 TRBV7-9 ASSSNPRGNTDTQY
NA TRBJ1-2 TRBV5-4 ASSPDSRPNYGYT